Each of the 2 T cell receptor beta chains below was sequenced from the same sample in a study of control samples from healthy donors and cancer patients. Assay: immunoSEQ multiplex PCR; the TCRdb copy retains only in-frame clones and omits some. The sample has some 130,000 clones; around 90% are singletons. The sample taken for sequencing was blood. All receptors derive from a man younger than 30 in good health.

The chain joins TRBV12-3 or TRBV12-4 to TRBJ1-2; D is unclear. The V and J ends lost 4 bases and 8 bases respectively, with 11 bases between them. The CDR3 length is 12 residues. For the CDR3, the DNA is TGTGCCAGCAGTTCCTCGGTGGGCGGCTACACCTTC. This codes for CASSSSVGGYTF.

J is TRBJ2-3 and V is TRBV10-3, with 11 bases identical to TRBD2. Losses at the gene ends were 6 bases for V and 4 bases for J; bases not matched to a gene: 3. Germline CDR1 is ENHRY and CDR2 is SYGVKD. The CDR3 length is 14 residues. DNA of the CDR3: TGTGCCATCAGCCCGGGACTAGCGGCAGATACGCAGTATTTT. Amino acid sequence: CAISPGLAADTQYF.